This record looks at one T cell receptor beta chain sequence and its context. This record belongs to a study of blood T cell repertoires in COVID-19. Using immunoSEQ multiplex PCR, the repertoire was profiled, and TCRdb retains in-frame clones only, with some absent. The sample yields just over 350,000 clones, 86% seen once. Patients in Seattle were enrolled during active infection, then followed longitudinally. The junction had 4 bases not matched to a gene; V was cut back by 10 bases and J by 5 bases. The length of the CDR3 is 11 residues. Germline V CDR1 and CDR2: MNHEY, SVGAGI. The chain joins TRBV6-5 to TRBJ2-7, with 8 bases aligning to TRBD1. The TCR sequence derives from a woman in her sixties with COVID-19, enrolled during active disease. The sequencing sample was made of peripheral blood. The DNA of the CDR3 is TGTGCCACTGGACAGGGCCACGAGCAGTACTTC. It yields the protein CATGQGHEQYF.